These T cell receptor beta chains were read from a single sample in a study of blood T cell repertoires in COVID-19. Profiled with immunoSEQ multiplex PCR; TCRdb holds only in-frame clones, not every one. Found here are roughly 150,000 clones, roughly four fifths of them singletons; the top ten hold roughly 11%. The sample was peripheral blood. The receptor set was obtained from a man in his sixties or seventies with active or convalescent COVID-19. Each CDR3 is given with its conserved first and last residue. Fields, in order: V gene, J gene, CDR3 protein.

>TRBV18|TRBJ1-1
CASSPLRDQNTEAFF
>TRBV6-5|TRBJ2-2
CASRRAGGELFF
>TRBV15|TRBJ2-1
CATSRAGSSYNEQFF
>TRBV11-2|TRBJ2-1
CASSLALQGSYNEQFF
>TRBV6-5|TRBJ1-1
CASSYSRTGRDTEAFF
>TRBV5-1|TRBJ2-5
CASSFGTKQETQYF
>TRBV6-5|TRBJ1-3
CASSLVRVGNTIYF
>TRBV6-1|TRBJ1-1
CASSEAGTGGDTEAFF
>TRBV7-9|TRBJ2-1
CASSLGSGSLFF
>TRBV14|TRBJ1-6
CASSQAQLYNSPLHF
>TRBV18|TRBJ2-7
CASSFKGTGYHEQYF
>TRBV7-8|TRBJ1-1
CASRQPQGDFEAFF
>TRBV30|TRBJ2-1
CAWGSGTRLTSYNEQFF
>TRBV3-1/TRBV3-2|TRBJ2-1
CASSPRGAERYNEQFF
>TRBV19|TRBJ1-2
CASSRGPTGTSYGYTF
>TRBV7-9|TRBJ2-2
CASRSLGGSTGELFF
>TRBV6-4|TRBJ2-2
CASRASTGVGNTGELFF
>TRBV28|TRBJ1-1
CASSAGTRGTEAFF
>TRBV30|TRBJ2-3
CAWIIGRGSTDTQYF
>TRBV12-3/TRBV12-4|TRBJ1-1
CASSLTIEAFF